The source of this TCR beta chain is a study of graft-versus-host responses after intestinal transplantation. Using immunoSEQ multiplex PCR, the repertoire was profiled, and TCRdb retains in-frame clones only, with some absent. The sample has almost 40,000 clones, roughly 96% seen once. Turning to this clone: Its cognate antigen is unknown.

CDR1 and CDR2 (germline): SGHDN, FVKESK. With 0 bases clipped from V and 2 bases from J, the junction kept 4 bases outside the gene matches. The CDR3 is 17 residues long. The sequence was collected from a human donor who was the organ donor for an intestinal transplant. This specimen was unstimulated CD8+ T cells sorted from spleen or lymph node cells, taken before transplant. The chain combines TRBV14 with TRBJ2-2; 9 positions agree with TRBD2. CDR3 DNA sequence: TGTGCCAGCAGCCAAGACGAACTAGCGGGCAACACCGGGGAGCTGTTTTTT. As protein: CASSQDELAGNTGELFF. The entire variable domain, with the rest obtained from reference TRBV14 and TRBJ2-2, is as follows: EAGVTQFPSHSVIEKGQTVTLRCDPISGHDNLYWYRRVMGKEIKFLLHFVKESKQDESGMPNNRFLAERTGGTYSTLKVQPAELEDSGVYFCASSQDELAGNTGELFFGEGSRLTVL.